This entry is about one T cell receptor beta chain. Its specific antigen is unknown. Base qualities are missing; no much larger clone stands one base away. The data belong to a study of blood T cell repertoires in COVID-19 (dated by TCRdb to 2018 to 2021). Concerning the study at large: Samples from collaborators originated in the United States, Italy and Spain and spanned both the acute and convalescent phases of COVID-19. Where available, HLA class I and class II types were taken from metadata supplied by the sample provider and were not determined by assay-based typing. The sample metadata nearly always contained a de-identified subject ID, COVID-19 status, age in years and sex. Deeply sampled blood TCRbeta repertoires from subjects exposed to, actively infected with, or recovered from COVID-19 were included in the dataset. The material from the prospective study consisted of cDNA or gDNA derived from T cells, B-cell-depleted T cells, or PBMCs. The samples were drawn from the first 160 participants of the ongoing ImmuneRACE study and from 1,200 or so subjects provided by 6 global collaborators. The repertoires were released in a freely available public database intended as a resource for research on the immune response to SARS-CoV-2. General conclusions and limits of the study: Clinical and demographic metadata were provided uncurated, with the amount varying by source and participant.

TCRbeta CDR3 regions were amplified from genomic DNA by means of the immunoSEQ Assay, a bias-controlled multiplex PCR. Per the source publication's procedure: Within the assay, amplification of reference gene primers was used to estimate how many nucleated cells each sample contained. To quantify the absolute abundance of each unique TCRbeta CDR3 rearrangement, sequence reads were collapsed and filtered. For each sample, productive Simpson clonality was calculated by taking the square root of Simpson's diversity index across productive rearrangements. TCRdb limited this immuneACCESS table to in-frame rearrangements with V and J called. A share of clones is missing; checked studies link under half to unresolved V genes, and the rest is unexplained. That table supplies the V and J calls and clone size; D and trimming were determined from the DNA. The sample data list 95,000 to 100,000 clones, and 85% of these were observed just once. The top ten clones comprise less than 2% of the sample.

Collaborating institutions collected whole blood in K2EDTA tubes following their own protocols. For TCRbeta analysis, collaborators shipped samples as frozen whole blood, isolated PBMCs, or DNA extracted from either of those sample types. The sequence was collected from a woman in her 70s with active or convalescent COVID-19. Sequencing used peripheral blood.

The CDR3 region has the sequence CASSQRPSDTQYF. The DNA sequence is TGCGCCAGCAGCCAACGTCCGTCAGATACGCAGTATTTT. The chain employs TRBV4-3 and TRBJ2-3; the D gene identity is not certain. V is cut by 2 bases and J by 4 bases, and the space between the germline ends is 7 bases. CDR1 and CDR2, looked up from the germline V gene, are LGHNA and YSLEER. The CDR3 spans 13 residues, from the cysteine through the phenylalanine. Only the CDR3 region is kept as DNA, spanning 39 bases read in frame from base 1.